The rows below give T cell receptor beta chains drawn from one sample of a study of OX40 agonist ivuxolimab in advanced cancers. Measured with immunoSEQ multiplex PCR; TCRdb has only the in-frame clones, and not every one. This sample has 50,000 to 60,000 clones, with more than 80% found just once. Material: CD4+ or CD8+ T cells sorted from blood, obtained in a trial of the OX40 agonist ivuxolimab. Every receptor here comes from an adult with an advanced solid tumor such as melanoma, head and neck, liver or kidney cancer. Both conserved end residues are part of each CDR3. The order of the fields is J gene, D gene, clone size, V gene, CDR3 length, CDR3 DNA, CDR3 protein. The D gene is left open where the match is weak. Size tells how often a clone was seen (once, few, many) or the class of an expanded clone, and some rows leave it out.

TRBJ2-3 - once TRBV7-3 13 TGTGCCAGCAGCTTTCAGGGGCCAGATACGCAGTATTTT CASSFQGPDTQYF
TRBJ2-3 TRBD2 - TRBV19 16 TGTGCCAGTAGTGCCCTAGCGGGAGTGGGCACAGATACGCAGTATTTT CASSALAGVGTDTQYF
TRBJ2-1 - - TRBV21-1 18 TGTGCCAGCAGCTCGGAGAAGGGCGAGGGGCCTCCTAAAAATGAGCAGTTCTTC CASSSEKGEGPPKNEQFF
TRBJ2-1 TRBD1 - TRBV15 15 TGTGCCACCAGCAGCCGGACAGGACTCGACAATGAGCAGTTCTTC CATSSRTGLDNEQFF
TRBJ2-5 TRBD1 - TRBV9 16 TGTGCCAGCAGTCACTGGACAGGGGGAAGGGTAGAGACCCAGTACTTC CASSHWTGGRVETQYF
TRBJ2-1 TRBD2 - TRBV2 17 TGTGCCAGCAGTGCAACGGCTAGCGGGACTTCCTACAATGAGCAGTTCTTC CASSATASGTSYNEQFF
TRBJ2-1 TRBD1 - TRBV11-2 14 TGTGCCAGCAGCTACACAGGGGGCAGCGATGAGCAGTTCTTC CASSYTGGSDEQFF
TRBJ2-3 - - TRBV9 13 TGTGCCAGCAGCGGGACATACACAGATACGCAGTATTTT CASSGTYTDTQYF
TRBJ2-7 - - TRBV5-1 14 TGCGCCAGCAGCTTGGAGGGATGGTCCTACGAGCAGTACTTC CASSLEGWSYEQYF
TRBJ2-7 TRBD2 - TRBV10-3 15 TGTGCCACTTCCCTCCTAGCGGGAGACTCCTACGAGCAGTACTTC CATSLLAGDSYEQYF
TRBJ1-4 - - TRBV29-1 12 TGCAGCGTTGAGTCGCAAAGGGATAAACTGTTTTTT CSVESQRDKLFF
TRBJ1-5 TRBD1 - TRBV5-1 14 TGCGCCAGCAGCTTAGAGGCAGGGGGACAGCCCCAGCATTTT CASSLEAGGQPQHF
TRBJ2-5 TRBD2 once TRBV25-1 16 TGTGCCAGCAGTGATCCCATTCGAGGGCGGGGGGAGACCCAGTACTTC CASSDPIRGRGETQYF
TRBJ1-1 - - TRBV27 13 TGTGCCAGCAGTTTACGGGAGAACACTGAAGCTTTCTTT CASSLRENTEAFF
TRBJ2-5 TRBD2 few TRBV19 17 TGTGCCAGTAGTATAATCAGGGCGGGAGGGCGACAAGAGACCCAGTACTTC CASSIIRAGGRQETQYF
TRBJ1-2 - - TRBV19 14 TGTGCCAGTAGTAGGGGGGCTAGGGGACAAGGCTACACCTTC CASSRGARGQGYTF
TRBJ1-2 TRBD1 - TRBV19 15 TGTGCCAGTAGTTCGGGTGCAGGGGGTTCTATTGGCTACACCTTC CASSSGAGGSIGYTF
TRBJ2-1 TRBD1 - TRBV5-4 16 TGTGCCAGCAGCACCCGGACAGGGGGCGGTTTGAATGAGCAGTTCTTC CASSTRTGGGLNEQFF
TRBJ2-3 - - TRBV7-3 15 TGTGCCAGCAGCTTAGACGGGTGGAGGACAGATACGCAGTATTTT CASSLDGWRTDTQYF
TRBJ2-3 - - TRBV2 16 TGTGCCAGCAGTGAATCGTGGGCTGGAGGCACAGATACGCAGTATTTT CASSESWAGGTDTQYF
TRBJ1-1 - - TRBV7-9 12 TGTGCCAGCAGCCGGACGGCTCGGGAAGCTTTCTTT CASSRTAREAFF
TRBJ1-6 - - TRBV7-9 15 TGTGCCAGCAGCTCGTCCGATTATCCGAATTCACCCCTCCACTTT CASSSSDYPNSPLHF
TRBJ2-7 - - TRBV4-1 15 TGCGCCAGCAGCCAAGCCCCGACAGACTCCTACGAGCAGTACTTC CASSQAPTDSYEQYF